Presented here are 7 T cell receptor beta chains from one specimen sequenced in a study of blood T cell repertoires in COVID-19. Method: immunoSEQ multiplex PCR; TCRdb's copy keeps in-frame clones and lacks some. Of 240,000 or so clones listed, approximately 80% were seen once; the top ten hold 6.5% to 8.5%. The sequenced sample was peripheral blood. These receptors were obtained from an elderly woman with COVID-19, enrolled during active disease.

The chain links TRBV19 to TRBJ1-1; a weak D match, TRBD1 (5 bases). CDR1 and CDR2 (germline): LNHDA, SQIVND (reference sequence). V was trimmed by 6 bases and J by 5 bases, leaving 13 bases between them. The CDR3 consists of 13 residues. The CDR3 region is CASSRLRDTEAFF. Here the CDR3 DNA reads TGTGCCAGTAGCCGTCTCAGGGATACTGAAGCTTTCTTT.

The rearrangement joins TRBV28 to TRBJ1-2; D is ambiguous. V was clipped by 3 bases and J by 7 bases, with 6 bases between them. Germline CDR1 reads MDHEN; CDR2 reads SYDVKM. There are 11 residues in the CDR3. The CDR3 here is CASSLEGGYTF. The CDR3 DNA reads TGTGCCAGCAGTTTGGAGGGTGGCTACACCTTC.

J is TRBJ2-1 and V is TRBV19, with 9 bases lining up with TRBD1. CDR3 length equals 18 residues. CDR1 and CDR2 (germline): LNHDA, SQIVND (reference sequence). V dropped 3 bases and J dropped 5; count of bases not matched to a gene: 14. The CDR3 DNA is TGTGCCAGTAGTATGCGGATGTTACGGACAGGGGATAACAATGAGCAGTTCTTC. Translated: CASSMRMLRTGDNNEQFF.

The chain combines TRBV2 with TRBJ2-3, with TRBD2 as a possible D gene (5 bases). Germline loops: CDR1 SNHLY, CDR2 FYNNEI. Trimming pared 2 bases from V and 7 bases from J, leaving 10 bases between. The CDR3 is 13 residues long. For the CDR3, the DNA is TGTGCCAGCAGTGAAACTAGTTGGTATACGCAGTATTTT. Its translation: CASSETSWYTQYF.

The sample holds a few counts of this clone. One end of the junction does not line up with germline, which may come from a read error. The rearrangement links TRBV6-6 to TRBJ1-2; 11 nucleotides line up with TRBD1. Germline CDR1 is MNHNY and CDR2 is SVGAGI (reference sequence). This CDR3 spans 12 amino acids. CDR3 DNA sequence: TGTGCCAGCAGAACCGGGACAGGGGGAGGGGCCTTC. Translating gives CASRTGTGGGAF.

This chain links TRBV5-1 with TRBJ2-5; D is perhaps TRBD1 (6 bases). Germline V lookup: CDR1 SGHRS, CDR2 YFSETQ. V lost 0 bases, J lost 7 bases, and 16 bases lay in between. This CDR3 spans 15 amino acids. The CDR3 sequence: CASSLGDTAGMTQYF. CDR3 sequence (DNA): TGCGCCAGCAGCTTGGGGGACACCGCCGGGATGACCCAGTACTTC.

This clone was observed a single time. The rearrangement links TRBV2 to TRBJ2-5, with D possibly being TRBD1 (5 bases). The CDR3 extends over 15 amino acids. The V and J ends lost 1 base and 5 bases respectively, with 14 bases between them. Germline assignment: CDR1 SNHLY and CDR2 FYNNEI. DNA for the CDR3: TGTGCCAGCAGTGAAGAATCAGGGAAGAGGGAGACCCAGTACTTC. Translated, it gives CASSEESGKRETQYF. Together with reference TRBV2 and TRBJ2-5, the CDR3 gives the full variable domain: EPEVTQTPSHQVTQMGQEVILRCVPISNHLYFYWYRQILGQKVEFLVSFYNNEISEKSEIFDDQFSVERPDGSNFTLKIRSTKLEDSAMYFCASSEESGKRETQYFGPGTRLLVL.